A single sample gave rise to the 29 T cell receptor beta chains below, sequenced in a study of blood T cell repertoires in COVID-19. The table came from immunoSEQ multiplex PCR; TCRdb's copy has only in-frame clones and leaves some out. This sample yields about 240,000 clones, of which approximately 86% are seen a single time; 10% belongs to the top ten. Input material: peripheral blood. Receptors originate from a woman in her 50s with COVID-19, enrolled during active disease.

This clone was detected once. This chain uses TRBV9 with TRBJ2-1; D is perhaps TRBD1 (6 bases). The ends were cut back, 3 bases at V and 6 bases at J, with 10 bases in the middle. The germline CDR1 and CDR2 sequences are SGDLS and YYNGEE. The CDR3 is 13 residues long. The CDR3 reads CASSGTGPNEQFF. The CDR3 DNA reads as TGTGCCAGCAGCGGAACAGGGCCCAATGAGCAGTTCTTC.

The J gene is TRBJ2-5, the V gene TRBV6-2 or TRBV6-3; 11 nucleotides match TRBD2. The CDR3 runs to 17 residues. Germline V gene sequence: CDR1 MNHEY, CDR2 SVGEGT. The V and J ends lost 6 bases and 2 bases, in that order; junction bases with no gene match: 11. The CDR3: CASSNLPLAGGQETQYF. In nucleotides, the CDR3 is TGTGCCAGCAGCAATCTCCCCTTAGCGGGGGGGCAAGAGACCCAGTACTTC.

CDR3 sequence (DNA): TGTGCCAGCAGCTATGGACAGCGAGCGTCCTACGAGCAGTACGTC. Its protein product is CASSYGQRASYEQYV. The J gene is TRBJ2-7, the V gene TRBV5-4; a possible D gene is TRBD1 (6 bases). The CDR3 is made up of 15 amino acids. Germline V gene lookup returns CDR1 SGHNT and CDR2 YYREEE (reference sequence). Trimming stripped 3 bases from V and 1 base from J, with 14 bases between.

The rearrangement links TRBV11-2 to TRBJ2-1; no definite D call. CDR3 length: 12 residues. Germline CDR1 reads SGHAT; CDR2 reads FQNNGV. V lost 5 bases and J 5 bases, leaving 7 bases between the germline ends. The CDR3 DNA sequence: TGTGCCAGCAGCCTATCCGACAATGAGCAGTTCTTC. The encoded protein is CASSLSDNEQFF.

The CDR3 nucleotides are TGTGCCAGCTCACCACCGGGACAGGGTGTATGGCAGACCCAGTACTTC. Protein sequence: CASSPPGQGVWQTQYF. The chain joins TRBV18 to TRBJ2-5; 9 nucleotides agree with TRBD1. The CDR3 runs 16 residues. Germline CDR1 KGHSH, CDR2 LQKENI. V lost 0 bases, J lost 6 bases, and 8 bases stayed unmatched.

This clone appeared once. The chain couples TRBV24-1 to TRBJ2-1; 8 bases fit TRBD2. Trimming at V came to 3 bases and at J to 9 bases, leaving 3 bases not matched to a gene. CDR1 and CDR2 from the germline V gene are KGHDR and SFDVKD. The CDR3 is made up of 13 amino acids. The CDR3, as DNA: TGTGCCACCAGTGATGGGACTAGGGGTGAGCAGTTCTTC. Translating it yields CATSDGTRGEQFF.

The CDR3 reads CASSITGTEAFF. CDR3 DNA sequence: TGTGCCAGTAGTATAACCGGGACAGAAGCTTTCTTT. The chain is built from TRBV19 and TRBJ1-1; weak D call: TRBD1 (6 bases). The CDR3 contains 12 residues. CDR1 and CDR2 (germline): LNHDA, SQIVND (reference sequence). V was clipped by 2 bases and J by 8 bases, with 9 bases between them.

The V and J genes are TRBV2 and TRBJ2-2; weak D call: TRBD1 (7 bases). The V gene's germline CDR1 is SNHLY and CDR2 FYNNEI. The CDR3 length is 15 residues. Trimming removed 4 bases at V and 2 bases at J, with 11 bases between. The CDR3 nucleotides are TGTGCCAGCAGTGGCGGGACAGTTAACACCGGGGAGCTGTTTTTT. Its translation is CASSGGTVNTGELFF.

The CDR3 bases are TGTGCCAGCAGCTCTCTTGGACTAGGGGGCACAGATACGCAGTATTTT. Translation gives CASSSLGLGGTDTQYF. This chain uses TRBV3-1 (or the pseudogene TRBV3-2) with TRBJ2-3; 7 nucleotides agree with TRBD2. The germline V gene encodes CDR1 LGHDT and CDR2 YNNKEL (reference sequence). The trim removed 5 bases at V and 1 base at J, leaving 9 bases unmatched. This CDR3 has 16 amino acids.

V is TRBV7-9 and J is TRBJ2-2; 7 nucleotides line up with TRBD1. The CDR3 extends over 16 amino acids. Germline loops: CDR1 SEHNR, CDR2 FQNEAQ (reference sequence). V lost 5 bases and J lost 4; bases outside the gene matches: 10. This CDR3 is CASSPQRQGTTGELFF. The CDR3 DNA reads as TGTGCCAGCAGCCCCCAACGACAGGGAACCACCGGGGAGCTGTTTTTT.

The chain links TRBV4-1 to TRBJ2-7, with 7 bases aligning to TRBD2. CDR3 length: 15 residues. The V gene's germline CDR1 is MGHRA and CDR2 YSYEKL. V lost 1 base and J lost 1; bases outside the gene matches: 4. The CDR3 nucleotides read TGCGCCAGCAGCCAAGGGGAGGGGAGTTCCTACGAGCAGTACGTC. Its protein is CASSQGEGSSYEQYV.

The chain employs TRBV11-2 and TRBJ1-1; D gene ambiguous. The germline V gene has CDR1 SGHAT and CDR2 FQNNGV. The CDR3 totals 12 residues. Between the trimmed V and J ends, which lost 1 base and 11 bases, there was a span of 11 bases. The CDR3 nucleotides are TGTGCCAGCAGCTTAGTGGGTAGCGAGGCTTTCTTT. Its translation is CASSLVGSEAFF. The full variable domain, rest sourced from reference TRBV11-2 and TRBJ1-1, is EAGVAQSPRYKIIEKRQSVAFWCNPISGHATLYWYQQILGQGPKLLIQFQNNGVVDDSQLPKDRFSAERLKGVDSTLKIQPAKLEDSAVYLCASSLVGSEAFFGQGTRLTVV.

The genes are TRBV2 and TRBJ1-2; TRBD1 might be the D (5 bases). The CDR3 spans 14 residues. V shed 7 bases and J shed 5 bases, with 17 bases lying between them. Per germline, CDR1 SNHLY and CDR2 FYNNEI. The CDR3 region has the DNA TGTGCCAGCACCGAGGGCAGGGCGGGGTATGGCTACACCTTC. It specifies CASTEGRAGYGYTF.

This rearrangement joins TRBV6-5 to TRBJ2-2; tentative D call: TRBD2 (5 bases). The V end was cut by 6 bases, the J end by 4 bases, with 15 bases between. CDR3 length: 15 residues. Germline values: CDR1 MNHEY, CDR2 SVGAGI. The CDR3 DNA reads TGTGCCAGCAGATGGAGGACCGGTGGCACCGGGGAGCTGTTTTTT. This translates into CASRWRTGGTGELFF.

The CDR3 sequence is CASSPMDRGQETQYF. CDR3 DNA: TGTGCCAGCAGCCCGATGGACAGGGGTCAAGAGACCCAGTACTTC. This chain uses TRBV5-4 with TRBJ2-5, with 9 positions matching TRBD1. CDR3 length equals 15 residues. Trimming took 4 bases from V and 2 from J; bases not matched to a gene: 6. Germline lookup yields CDR1 SGHNT and CDR2 YYREEE (reference sequence).

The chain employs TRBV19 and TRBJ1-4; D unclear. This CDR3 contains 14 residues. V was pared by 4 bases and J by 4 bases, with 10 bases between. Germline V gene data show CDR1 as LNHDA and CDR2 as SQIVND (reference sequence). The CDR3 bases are TGTGCCAGTAGTACGGAATACAGTAATGAAAAACTGTTTTTT. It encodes CASSTEYSNEKLFF.

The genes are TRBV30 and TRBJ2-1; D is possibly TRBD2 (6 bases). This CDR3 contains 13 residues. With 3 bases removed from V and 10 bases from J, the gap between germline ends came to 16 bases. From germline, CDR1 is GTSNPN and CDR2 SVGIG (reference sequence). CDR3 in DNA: TGTGCCTGGAGGACCCCCGGGGCGGGGGAGCAGTTCTTC. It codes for CAWRTPGAGEQFF.

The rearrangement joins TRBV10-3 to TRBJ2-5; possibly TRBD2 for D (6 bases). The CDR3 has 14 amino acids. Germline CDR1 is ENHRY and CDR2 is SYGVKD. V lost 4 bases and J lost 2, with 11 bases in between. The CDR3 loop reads CAISVAGRQETQYF. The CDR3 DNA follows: TGTGCCATCAGTGTGGCGGGGAGGCAAGAGACCCAGTACTTC.

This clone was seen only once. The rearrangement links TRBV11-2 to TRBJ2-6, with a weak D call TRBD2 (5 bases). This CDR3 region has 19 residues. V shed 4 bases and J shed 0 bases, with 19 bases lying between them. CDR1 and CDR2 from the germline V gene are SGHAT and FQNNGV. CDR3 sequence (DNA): TGTGCCAGCAGCTCTCGGACGGACTTATTCTTCTCTGGGGCCAACGTCCTGACTTTC. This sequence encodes CASSSRTDLFFSGANVLTF.

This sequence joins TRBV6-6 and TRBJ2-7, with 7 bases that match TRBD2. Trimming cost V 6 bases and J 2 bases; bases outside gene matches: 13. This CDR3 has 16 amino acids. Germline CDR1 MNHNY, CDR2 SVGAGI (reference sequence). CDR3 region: CASRGGPTVWTYEQYF. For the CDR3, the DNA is TGTGCCAGCAGGGGAGGGCCCACCGTGTGGACCTACGAGCAGTACTTC.

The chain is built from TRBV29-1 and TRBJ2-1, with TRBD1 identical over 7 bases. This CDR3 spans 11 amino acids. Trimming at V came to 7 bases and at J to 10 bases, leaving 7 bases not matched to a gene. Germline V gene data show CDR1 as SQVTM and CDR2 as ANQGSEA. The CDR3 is CSARDRAEQFF. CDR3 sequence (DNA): TGCAGCGCAAGAGACAGGGCCGAGCAGTTCTTC.

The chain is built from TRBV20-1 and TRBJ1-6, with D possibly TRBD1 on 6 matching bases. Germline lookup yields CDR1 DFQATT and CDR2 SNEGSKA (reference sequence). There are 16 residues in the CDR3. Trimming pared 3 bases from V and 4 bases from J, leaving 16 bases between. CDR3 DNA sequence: TGCAGTGCTAGTGCCAGCCACGGGACATATAATTCACCCCTCCACTTT. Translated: CSASASHGTYNSPLHF.

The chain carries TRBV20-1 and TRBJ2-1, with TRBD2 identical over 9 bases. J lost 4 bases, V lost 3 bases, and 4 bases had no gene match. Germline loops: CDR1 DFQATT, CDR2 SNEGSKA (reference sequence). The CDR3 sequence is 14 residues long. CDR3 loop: CSASGLAGYNEQFF. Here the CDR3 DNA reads TGCAGTGCTAGTGGGCTAGCGGGGTACAATGAGCAGTTCTTC.

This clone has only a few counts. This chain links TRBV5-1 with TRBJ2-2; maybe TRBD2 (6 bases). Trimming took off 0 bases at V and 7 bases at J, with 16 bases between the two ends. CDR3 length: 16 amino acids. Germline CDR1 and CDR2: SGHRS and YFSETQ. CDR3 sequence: CASSLAAIRGGGELFF. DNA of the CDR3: TGCGCCAGCAGCTTGGCCGCCATACGGGGAGGCGGGGAGCTGTTTTTT. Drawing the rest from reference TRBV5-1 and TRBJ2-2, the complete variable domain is KAGVTQTPRYLIKTRGQQVTLSCSPISGHRSVSWYQQTPGQGLQFLFEYFSETQRNKGNFPGRFSGRQFSNSRSEMNVSTLELGDSALYLCASSLAAIRGGGELFFGEGSRLTVL.

The CDR3 nucleotides read TGTGCCAGCAGCTTACAGTCCCTAGCAAGCAATGAGCAGTTCTTC. It codes for CASSLQSLASNEQFF. The genes are TRBV7-9 and TRBJ2-1; maybe TRBD2 (5 bases). Per the germline V gene, CDR1 is SEHNR and CDR2 is FQNEAQ (reference sequence). The length of the CDR3 is 15 residues. V lost 2 bases and J 6 bases, leaving 14 bases between the germline ends. Full variable domain (missing parts from reference TRBV7-9 and TRBJ2-1): DTGVSQNPRHKITKRGQNVTFRCDPISEHNRLYWYRQTLGQGPEFLTYFQNEAQLEKSRLLSDRFSAERPKGSFSTLEIQRTEQGDSAMYLCASSLQSLASNEQFFGPGTRLTVL.

The CDR3 loop reads CASSFRVGSTEAFF. CDR3 nucleotide sequence: TGCGCCAGCAGTTTCAGGGTTGGTAGCACTGAAGCTTTCTTT. The rearrangement uses TRBV5-1 and TRBJ1-1; TRBD1 is a possible D gene (5 bases). This CDR3 has 14 residues. Germline V gene data show CDR1 as SGHRS and CDR2 as YFSETQ. Deletions cut 5 bases from V and 4 bases from J, with 15 bases between.

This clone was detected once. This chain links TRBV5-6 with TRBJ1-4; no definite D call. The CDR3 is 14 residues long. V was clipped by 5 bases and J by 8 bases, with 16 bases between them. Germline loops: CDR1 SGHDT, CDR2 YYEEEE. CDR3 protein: CASSHRGSTEKLFF. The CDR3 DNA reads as TGTGCCAGCAGTCATCGGGGTTCGACGGAAAAACTGTTTTTT.

CDR3 sequence: CASSLAGDRGYNEQFF. The CDR3 DNA is TGTGCCAGCAGTCTCGCAGGGGACAGGGGATACAATGAGCAGTTCTTC. The chain recombines TRBV25-1 with TRBJ2-1; 10 bases fit TRBD1. This CDR3 has 16 residues. Per the germline V gene, CDR1 is MGHDK and CDR2 is SYGVNS. V trimming: 5 bases; J trimming: 4 bases; junction bases outside the gene matches: 8.

The CDR3: CASSKLRGYGYTF. In DNA, the CDR3 is TGTGCCAGCAGCAAATTGAGGGGGTATGGCTACACCTTC. The chain has TRBV21-1 and TRBJ1-2; no check of the table's D call, TRBD1, against the DNA was made. TRBV21-1 counts as a pseudogene. The CDR3 contains 13 residues.